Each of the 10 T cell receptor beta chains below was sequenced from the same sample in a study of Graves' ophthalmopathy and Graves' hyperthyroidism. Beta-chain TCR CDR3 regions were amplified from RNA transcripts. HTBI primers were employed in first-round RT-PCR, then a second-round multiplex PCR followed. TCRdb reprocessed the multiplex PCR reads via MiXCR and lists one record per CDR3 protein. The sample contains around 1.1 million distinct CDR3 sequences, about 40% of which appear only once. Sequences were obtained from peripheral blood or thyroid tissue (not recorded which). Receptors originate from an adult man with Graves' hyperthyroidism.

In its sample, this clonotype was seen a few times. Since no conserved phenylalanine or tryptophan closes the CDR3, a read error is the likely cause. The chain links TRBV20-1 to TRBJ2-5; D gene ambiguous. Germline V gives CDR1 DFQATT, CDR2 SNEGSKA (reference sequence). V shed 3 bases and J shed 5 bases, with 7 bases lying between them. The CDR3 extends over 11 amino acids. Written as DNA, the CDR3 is TGCAGTGCTAGGACTGTGGAGACCCAGTACCTC. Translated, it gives CSARTVETQYL.

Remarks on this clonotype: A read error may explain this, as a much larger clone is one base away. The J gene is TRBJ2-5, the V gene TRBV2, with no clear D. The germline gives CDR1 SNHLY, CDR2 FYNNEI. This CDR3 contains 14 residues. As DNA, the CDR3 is TGTGCCAGCAGTGAAGACACTTTCCAAGAGGCCCAGTACTTC. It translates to CASSEDTFQEAQYF. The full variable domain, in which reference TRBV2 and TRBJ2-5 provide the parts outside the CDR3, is EPEVTQTPSHQVTQMGQEVILRCVPISNHLYFYWYRQILGQKVEFLVSFYNNEISEKSEIFDDQFSVERPDGSNFTLKIRSTKLEDSAMYFCASSEDTFQEAQYFGPGTRLLVL.

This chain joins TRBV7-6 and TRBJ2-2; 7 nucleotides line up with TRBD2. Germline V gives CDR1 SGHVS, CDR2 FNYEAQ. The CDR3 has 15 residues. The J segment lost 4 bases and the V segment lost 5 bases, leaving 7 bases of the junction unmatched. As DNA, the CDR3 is TGTGCCAGCAGCCGACTAGCCCATACCACCGGGGAGCTGTTTTTT. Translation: CASSRLAHTTGELFF.

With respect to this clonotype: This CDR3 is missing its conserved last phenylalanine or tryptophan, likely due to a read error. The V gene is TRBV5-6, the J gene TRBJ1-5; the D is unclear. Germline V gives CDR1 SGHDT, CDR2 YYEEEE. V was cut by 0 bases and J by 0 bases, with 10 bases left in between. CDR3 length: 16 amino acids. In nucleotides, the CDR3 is TGTGCCAGCAGCTTGGGTGGGCAGGCTAGCAATCAGCCCCAGCATGTT. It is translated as CASSLGGQASNQPQHV.

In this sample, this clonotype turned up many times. The CDR3 is CASRPREGYGYTF. CDR3 nucleotide sequence: TGTGCCAGCAGGCCGAGGGAGGGCTATGGCTACACCTTC. V and J are TRBV12-3 or TRBV12-4 and TRBJ1-2; D ambiguous. This CDR3 contains 13 residues. The V end lost 6 bases, the J end lost 4 bases, and 12 bases lay between the germline ends.

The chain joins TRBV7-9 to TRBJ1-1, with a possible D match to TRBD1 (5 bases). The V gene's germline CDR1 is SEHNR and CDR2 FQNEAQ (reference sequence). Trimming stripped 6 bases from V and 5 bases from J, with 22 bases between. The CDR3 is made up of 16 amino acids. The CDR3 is CASSLQSSQGWTEAFF. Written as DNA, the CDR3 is TGTGCCAGCAGTCTACAGTCGTCTCAGGGATGGACTGAAGCTTTCTTT. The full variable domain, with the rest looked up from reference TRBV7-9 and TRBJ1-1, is DTGVSQNPRHKITKRGQNVTFRCDPISEHNRLYWYRQTLGQGPEFLTYFQNEAQLEKSRLLSDRFSAERPKGSFSTLEIQRTEQGDSAMYLCASSLQSSQGWTEAFFGQGTRLTVV.

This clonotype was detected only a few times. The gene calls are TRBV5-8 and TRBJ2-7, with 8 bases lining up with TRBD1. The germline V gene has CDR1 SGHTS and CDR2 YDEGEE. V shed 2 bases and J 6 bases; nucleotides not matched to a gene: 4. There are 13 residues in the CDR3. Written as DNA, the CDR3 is TGTGCCAGCAGCTTTGGACAGGGATCCGAGCAGTACTTC. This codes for CASSFGQGSEQYF.

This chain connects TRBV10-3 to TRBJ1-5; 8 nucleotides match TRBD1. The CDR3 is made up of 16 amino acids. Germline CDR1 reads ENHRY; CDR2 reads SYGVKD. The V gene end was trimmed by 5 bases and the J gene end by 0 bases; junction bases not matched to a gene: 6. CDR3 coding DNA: TGTGCCATCAGTACCGGGACAGGCTATAGCAATCAGCCCCAGCATTTT. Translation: CAISTGTGYSNQPQHF.

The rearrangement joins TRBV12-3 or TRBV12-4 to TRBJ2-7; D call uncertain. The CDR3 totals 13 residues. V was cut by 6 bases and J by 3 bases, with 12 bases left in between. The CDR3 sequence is CASSSQKFYEQYF. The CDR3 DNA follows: TGTGCCAGCAGCTCTCAAAAGTTCTACGAGCAGTACTTC.

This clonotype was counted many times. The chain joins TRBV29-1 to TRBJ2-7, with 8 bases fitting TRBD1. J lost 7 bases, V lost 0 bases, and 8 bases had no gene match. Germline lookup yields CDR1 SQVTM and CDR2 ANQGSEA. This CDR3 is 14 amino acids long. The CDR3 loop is CSVEDLTGDREQYF. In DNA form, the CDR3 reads TGCAGCGTTGAAGATCTGACAGGGGACAGGGAGCAGTACTTC.